This entry lists 32 T cell receptor beta chains sequenced from one sample in a study of CD8 T cells in ankylosing spondylitis. TCRdb called the 5' RACE reads again in MiXCR, with one record for every CDR3 protein. Of 220,000 or so distinct CDR3 sequences detected, about 10% appear once; the ten largest clones hold 21%. Material for sequencing was blood, either unsorted or a sorted T cell fraction (not recorded which). The receptors were gathered from a male donor with ankylosing spondylitis or in good health (not recorded which).

This clonotype was counted only a few times. This chain joins TRBV21-1 and TRBJ2-7; the table's D gene call, TRBD1, was not cross checked with the DNA. TRBV21-1 is listed as a pseudogene. The CDR3 extends over 15 amino acids. The CDR3 DNA follows: TGTGCCAGCAGCAGGGCCGGGACAGGCTCCTACGAGCAGTACTTC. Translated, it gives CASSRAGTGSYEQYF.

This clonotype came up many times. The CDR3, as DNA: TGTGCCAGCAGCCAAGAACAGGGATACAATGAGCAGTTCTTC. Its translation: CASSQEQGYNEQFF. This chain links TRBV14 with TRBJ2-1; D may be TRBD1 (6 bases). This CDR3 has 14 residues. With 0 bases removed from V and 4 bases from J, the gap between germline ends came to 7 bases. Germline CDR1 reads SGHDN; CDR2 reads FVKESK.

Ten or more counts support this clonotype. The chain uses TRBV29-1 and TRBJ2-3; 8 bases agree with TRBD2. Germline assignment: CDR1 SQVTM and CDR2 ANQGSEA. V dropped 4 bases and J dropped 10; count of bases not matched to a gene: 13. The CDR3 spans 14 residues. The CDR3 loop is CSVVMAGGHRAQYF. The CDR3 DNA follows: TGCAGCGTTGTAATGGCGGGGGGTCATCGGGCGCAGTATTTT.

This clonotype was found many times. The chain has TRBV6-1 and TRBJ2-1; 10 bases fit TRBD1. The CDR3 has 17 amino acids. Germline V gives CDR1 MNHNS, CDR2 SASEGT. J lost 3 bases, V lost 6 bases, and 11 bases had no gene match. The CDR3: CASSRPRRTGGYNEQFF. CDR3 sequence (DNA): TGTGCCAGCAGCCGCCCCCGAAGGACAGGGGGCTACAATGAGCAGTTCTTC.

The sample holds a few counts of this clonotype. This rearrangement joins TRBV10-2 to TRBJ1-2; D unresolved. The germline V gene encodes CDR1 WSHSY and CDR2 SAAADI. The CDR3 is 11 amino acids. V dropped 5 bases and J dropped 6 bases, with 7 bases sitting between them. This chain's CDR3 is CASSREDGYTF. DNA for the CDR3: TGCGCCAGCAGTCGGGAAGATGGCTACACCTTC.

This clonotype has ten or more counts. This sequence joins TRBV20-1 and TRBJ2-5; D might be TRBD1 (6 bases). This CDR3 has 16 residues. The V gene lost 5 bases and the J gene lost 5 bases, with 24 bases spanning the gap. Per the germline V gene, CDR1 is DFQATT and CDR2 is SNEGSKA (reference sequence). Written as DNA, the CDR3 is TGCAGTGCTCGATTGGGAAATAGGGGGTTTGGGGAGACCCAGTACTTC. Translating gives CSARLGNRGFGETQYF.

The sample holds many counts of this clonotype. V and J are TRBV20-1 and TRBJ1-2; TRBD1 aligns across 10 bases. The CDR3 contains 14 residues. V dropped 6 bases and J dropped 4; count of bases not matched to a gene: 8. Germline CDR1 and CDR2: DFQATT and SNEGSKA (reference sequence). CDR3 protein: CSAPNRDRGYGYTF. Here the CDR3 DNA reads TGCAGTGCCCCCAATAGGGACAGGGGCTATGGCTACACCTTC.

This clonotype came up many times. This chain uses TRBV12-3 or TRBV12-4 with TRBJ2-3; TRBD1 matches at 9 bases. The V gene end was trimmed by 4 bases and the J gene end by 7 bases; junction bases not matched to a gene: 6. The CDR3 is 14 amino acids. The CDR3 nucleotides are TGTGCCAGCAGTTACCGGGACAGGGTTAATACGCAGTATTTT. It codes for CASSYRDRVNTQYF.

The chain joins TRBV3-1 to TRBJ2-1; the match to TRBD2 covers 8 bases. This CDR3 is 16 amino acids long. V lost 4 bases and J lost 6; bases outside the gene matches: 11. Germline lookup yields CDR1 LGHDT and CDR2 YNNKEL (reference sequence). The CDR3 loop reads CASSPQLAGGGNEQFF. The CDR3 DNA is TGTGCCAGCAGCCCCCAGTTGGCGGGGGGAGGCAATGAGCAGTTCTTC.

In its sample, this clonotype was seen many times. The chain uses TRBV12-3 or TRBV12-4 and TRBJ2-1; 8 bases line up with TRBD2. The CDR3 has 16 amino acids. V gave up 3 bases and J gave up 12 bases; unmatched junction bases: 16. Here the CDR3 reads CASSFWDRGGPGRQFF. The CDR3 DNA reads as TGTGCCAGCAGTTTTTGGGACCGGGGGGGCCCTGGGAGGCAGTTCTTC.

This clonotype has a handful of counts. This chain uses TRBV24-1 with TRBJ1-5; D remains ambiguous. The germline V and J ends were trimmed by 5 bases and 5 bases, with 15 bases remaining between them. Germline V gene lookup returns CDR1 KGHDR and CDR2 SFDVKD. This CDR3 is 15 amino acids long. CDR3 amino acids: CATSAGVAKDQPQHF. The CDR3 region has the DNA TGTGCCACCAGTGCCGGAGTCGCGAAGGATCAGCCCCAGCATTTT.

This clonotype has a count of ten or more. The chain links TRBV12-3 or TRBV12-4 to TRBJ2-7, with TRBD2 matching over 7 bases. This CDR3 has 14 amino acids. Germline trimming cut 7 bases from V and 0 bases from J; bases unmatched to any gene: 6. CDR3 bases: TGTGCCAGCACCCGGGGGGTGCCCTCCTACGAGCAGTACTTC. Translated, it gives CASTRGVPSYEQYF.

This clonotype was detected many times. CDR3 amino acids: CASSFRGLSSGNTIYF. The DNA for the CDR3 is TGTGCCAGCAGTTTTAGGGGTTTGAGCTCTGGAAACACCATATATTTT. The J gene is TRBJ1-3, the V gene TRBV6-5; weak D call: TRBD1 (5 bases). CDR1 is MNHEY, CDR2 SVGAGI, per germline. Between the trimmed V and J ends, which lost 4 bases and 0 bases, there was a span of 13 bases. This CDR3 contains 16 residues.

This clonotype has at least ten counts. The chain is built from TRBV5-1 and TRBJ2-3, with 11 bases aligning to TRBD2. Germline loops: CDR1 SGHRS, CDR2 YFSETQ. CDR3 length: 16 residues. The trim removed 4 bases at V and 1 base at J, leaving 5 bases unmatched. The CDR3 sequence is CASSPMTSGGTDTQYF. As DNA, the CDR3 is TGCGCCAGCAGCCCCATGACTAGCGGGGGCACAGATACGCAGTATTTT.

This clonotype was observed many times. The chain has TRBV20-1 and TRBJ2-5, with D possibly being TRBD2 (7 bases). Germline values: CDR1 DFQATT, CDR2 SNEGSKA (reference sequence). The ends were cut back, 1 base at V and 5 bases at J, with 14 bases in the middle. The CDR3 extends over 14 amino acids. CDR3 in DNA: TGCAGTGCTAGAGTGTCCGGGGGGCTGGAGACCCAGTACTTC. Encoded protein: CSARVSGGLETQYF.

In this sample, this clonotype turned up a few times. The chain joins TRBV12-3 or TRBV12-4 to TRBJ2-7; D possibly matches TRBD1 or TRBD2 (5 bases each). Between the trimmed V and J ends, which lost 6 bases and 1 base, there was a span of 16 bases. The CDR3 runs to 15 residues. CDR3 in DNA: TGTGCCAGCAGGGGGGAAGACAGCCCGTCCTACGAGCAGTACTTC. Amino acid sequence: CASRGEDSPSYEQYF.

This clonotype turned up a few times. This chain connects TRBV7-2 to TRBJ2-1, with D maybe TRBD1 (5 bases). The germline CDR1 and CDR2 sequences are SGHTA and FQGNSA. The CDR3 is 14 amino acids. V dropped 1 base and J dropped 7 bases, with 11 bases sitting between them. The CDR3 DNA is TGTGCCAGCAGCTTAGAAAGCAGGGTTAATGAGCAGTTCTTC. It is translated as CASSLESRVNEQFF.

The rearrangement links TRBV7-6 to TRBJ1-3; 9 bases line up with TRBD1. Per the germline V gene, CDR1 is SGHVS and CDR2 is FNYEAQ. The CDR3 extends over 17 amino acids. J gave up 4 bases and V 0 bases, and 7 bases lay outside the gene matches. The CDR3 DNA follows: TGTGCCAGCAGCTTAGCTATAGGGACAGGGTTCGGAAACACCATATATTTT. As protein: CASSLAIGTGFGNTIYF.

The table lists this clonotype with many counts. The chain is built from TRBV28 and TRBJ2-7; 10 nucleotides line up with TRBD1. Trimming took 2 bases from V and 3 from J; bases not matched to a gene: 7. The CDR3 totals 16 residues. Germline-derived CDR1 and CDR2 are MDHEN and SYDVKM. The CDR3 sequence is CASSLPRTGGSYEQYF. DNA of the CDR3: TGTGCCAGCAGTTTACCCCGGACAGGGGGGAGCTACGAGCAGTACTTC.

This clonotype was detected a few times. The V call is TRBV6-1, the J call TRBJ1-2; D is uncertain. The CDR3 sequence is 13 residues long. Germline V gene sequence: CDR1 MNHNS, CDR2 SASEGT. V lost 6 bases and J lost 1, with 9 bases in between. CDR3 protein: CASRSEVNYGYTF. CDR3 DNA: TGTGCCAGCAGAAGTGAGGTTAACTATGGCTACACCTTC.

This rearrangement joins TRBV2 to TRBJ1-2; 7 bases fit TRBD1. The CDR3 covers 12 residues. Germline assignment: CDR1 SNHLY and CDR2 FYNNEI. The ends lost 10 bases at V and 7 bases at J; junction bases unmatched: 9. CDR3 region: CATRTGIGGYTF. The DNA for the CDR3 is TGTGCCACACGGACAGGAATAGGTGGCTACACCTTC.

This clonotype appeared many times. The V call is TRBV7-3, the J call TRBJ2-1, with TRBD1 identical over 7 bases. J was trimmed by 5 bases and V by 5 bases; bases with no gene match: 6. The CDR3 covers 14 residues. Germline V CDR1 and CDR2: SGHTA, FQGTGA. The CDR3 is CASSRRGTDNEQFF. CDR3 sequence (DNA): TGTGCCAGCAGCCGTAGGGGGACAGACAATGAGCAGTTCTTC.

A word on this clonotype: A much larger clone is a single base away; this may be a read error. The rearrangement links TRBV27 to TRBJ1-1; TRBD1 might be the D (6 bases). V was clipped by 11 bases and J by 3 bases, with 19 bases between them. Per the germline V gene, CDR1 is MNHEY and CDR2 is SMNVEV (reference sequence). The CDR3 length is 14 residues. For the CDR3, the DNA is TGTGCCCCCTCCCGGGGGCAGATGTACACTGAAGCTTTCTTT. It translates to CAPSRGQMYTEAFF.

This clonotype has a count of ten or more. The V call is TRBV12-3 or TRBV12-4, the J call TRBJ2-5, with TRBD2 as a possible D gene (5 bases). V was trimmed by 8 bases and J by 2 bases, leaving 15 bases between them. The CDR3 runs to 14 residues. The CDR3 reads CASHRSGFQETQYF. CDR3 nucleotides: TGTGCCAGCCATCGGTCGGGGTTTCAAGAGACCCAGTACTTC.

This clonotype was observed many times. In DNA form, the CDR3 reads TGTGCCAGCAGCTTAGTCGGGCGGAGCTCCTATAATTCACCCCTCCACTTT. Translated: CASSLVGRSSYNSPLHF. This chain links TRBV7-9 with TRBJ1-6; D is ambiguous. Between the trimmed V and J ends, which lost 1 base and 0 bases, there was a span of 10 bases. Germline V gives CDR1 SEHNR, CDR2 FQNEAQ (reference sequence). This CDR3 is built from 17 residues.

There are a few counts of this clonotype. This chain uses TRBV5-1 with TRBJ1-1; 12 positions match TRBD1. CDR1 and CDR2 from the germline V gene are SGHRS and YFSETQ. Trimming at V came to 0 bases and at J to 4 bases, leaving 7 bases not matched to a gene. CDR3 size: 17 residues. The CDR3 nucleotides are TGCGCCAGCAGCTTGGCCGGGACAGGGGGCGTGGGCACTGAAGCTTTCTTT. Protein: CASSLAGTGGVGTEAFF.

This clonotype was counted at least ten times. The chain recombines TRBV5-1 with TRBJ1-4, with TRBD1 as a possible D gene (6 bases). The germline gives CDR1 SGHRS, CDR2 YFSETQ. Between the trimmed V and J ends, which lost 2 bases and 5 bases, there was a span of 10 bases. The CDR3 consists of 14 residues. CDR3 protein: CASSFGGFNEKLFF. The DNA of the CDR3 is TGCGCCAGCAGCTTCGGGGGCTTCAATGAAAAACTGTTTTTT.

This clonotype was observed many times. The CDR3 spells CSAEPTSGATYEQYF. CDR3 nucleotide sequence: TGCAGTGCTGAACCGACTAGCGGGGCCACCTACGAGCAGTACTTC. The genes are TRBV20-1 and TRBJ2-7; 11 bases are shared with TRBD2. Germline-derived CDR1 and CDR2 are DFQATT and SNEGSKA (reference sequence). The CDR3 loop spans 15 amino acids. Losses at the gene ends were 5 bases for V and 2 bases for J; bases not matched to a gene: 8.

This chain links TRBV2 with TRBJ2-3; 8 nucleotides line up with TRBD1. The CDR3 runs to 17 residues. Germline assignment: CDR1 SNHLY and CDR2 FYNNEI. J gave up 2 bases and V 5 bases, and 12 bases lay outside the gene matches. CDR3 amino acids: CASSPEVTGGTTDTQYF. CDR3 coding DNA: TGTGCCAGCAGTCCGGAAGTCACAGGGGGGACCACAGATACGCAGTATTTT.

This clonotype has ten or more counts. The rearrangement uses TRBV5-6 and TRBJ2-7, with 8 bases identical to TRBD1. CDR3 size: 20 residues. With 2 bases clipped from V and 0 bases from J, the junction kept 19 bases outside the gene matches. Germline V gene lookup returns CDR1 SGHDT and CDR2 YYEEEE. The CDR3 spells CASSLHPRGHFTQGSYEQYF. For the CDR3, the DNA is TGTGCCAGCAGCTTACATCCCAGGGGGCACTTTACACAGGGCTCCTACGAGCAGTACTTC.

This clonotype was seen many times. The V gene is TRBV19, the J gene TRBJ1-1; 7 nucleotides match TRBD1. The CDR3 totals 14 residues. Per germline, CDR1 LNHDA and CDR2 SQIVND (reference sequence). Unmatched junction bases numbered 8, after V lost 5 bases and J lost 5 bases. The CDR3 region is CASSDTTGKTEAFF. CDR3 nucleotide sequence: TGTGCCAGTAGTGACACGACAGGGAAAACTGAAGCTTTCTTT. The full variable domain, completed using reference TRBV19 and TRBJ1-1, is DGGITQSPKYLFRKEGQNVTLSCEQNLNHDAMYWYRQDPGQGLRLIYYSQIVNDFQKGDIAEGYSVSREKKESFPLTVTSAQKNPTAFYLCASSDTTGKTEAFFGQGTRLTVV.

This clonotype was picked up many times. The chain uses TRBV11-3 and TRBJ2-1; the D is unclear. V shed 4 bases and J shed 1 base, with 8 bases lying between them. The CDR3 consists of 14 residues. Per germline, CDR1 SGHNT and CDR2 YENEEA. The DNA of the CDR3 is TGTGCCAGCAGCTCTCGTCAATCCTACAATGAGCAGTTCTTC. Encoded protein: CASSSRQSYNEQFF.